The TCR beta chain under discussion was sequenced for a study of shared clonotypes between healthy human individuals. CDR1 is MDHEN and CDR2 is SYDVKM in the germline V gene. Trimming took 7 bases from V and 0 from J, leaving 14 bases between them. The CDR3 is 15 residues long. CD45RO-negative, CCR7-positively selected cells formed the naive CD8 fraction, excluding terminally differentiated effector memory CD45RA+ cells. Overall study results and limits: Represented diversity, genetic and exposure-history alike, was limited by few donors. What naive subsets generally showed was a larger estimated richness than memory subsets showed.

Comment on this clone: Its target is not known.

Method: immunoSEQ multiplex PCR; TCRdb's copy keeps in-frame clones and lacks some. The sample includes approximately 2,200,000 clones, roughly 91% seen only once; the top ten take around 1.7%. The chain links TRBV28 to TRBJ2-3; D is undetermined. The receptor was isolated from a young man in good health. Some clones in this sample may be carry-over from other donors' samples. Sequenced material: naive CD8+ T cells from PBMCs. The CDR3 loop is CASTPPDGSTDTQYF. In DNA form, the CDR3 reads TGTGCCAGCACTCCCCCTGACGGTAGCACAGATACGCAGTATTTT.